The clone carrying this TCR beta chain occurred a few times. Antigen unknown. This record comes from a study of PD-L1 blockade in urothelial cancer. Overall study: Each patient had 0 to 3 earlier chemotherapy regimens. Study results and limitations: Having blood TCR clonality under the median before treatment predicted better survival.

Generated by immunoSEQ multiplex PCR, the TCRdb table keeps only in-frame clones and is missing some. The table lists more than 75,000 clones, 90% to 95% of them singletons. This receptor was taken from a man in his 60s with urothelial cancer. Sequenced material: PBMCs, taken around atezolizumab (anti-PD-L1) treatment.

The CDR3 sequence: CASSDGGVGPLHF. CDR3 coding DNA: TGTGCCAGCAGTGACGGCGGTGTGGGACCCCTCCACTTT. The chain joins TRBV6-1 to TRBJ1-6; no reliable D call. The CDR3 is 13 amino acids. Trimming pared 3 bases from V and 12 bases from J, leaving 12 bases between. Germline CDR1 and CDR2: MNHNS and SASEGT.